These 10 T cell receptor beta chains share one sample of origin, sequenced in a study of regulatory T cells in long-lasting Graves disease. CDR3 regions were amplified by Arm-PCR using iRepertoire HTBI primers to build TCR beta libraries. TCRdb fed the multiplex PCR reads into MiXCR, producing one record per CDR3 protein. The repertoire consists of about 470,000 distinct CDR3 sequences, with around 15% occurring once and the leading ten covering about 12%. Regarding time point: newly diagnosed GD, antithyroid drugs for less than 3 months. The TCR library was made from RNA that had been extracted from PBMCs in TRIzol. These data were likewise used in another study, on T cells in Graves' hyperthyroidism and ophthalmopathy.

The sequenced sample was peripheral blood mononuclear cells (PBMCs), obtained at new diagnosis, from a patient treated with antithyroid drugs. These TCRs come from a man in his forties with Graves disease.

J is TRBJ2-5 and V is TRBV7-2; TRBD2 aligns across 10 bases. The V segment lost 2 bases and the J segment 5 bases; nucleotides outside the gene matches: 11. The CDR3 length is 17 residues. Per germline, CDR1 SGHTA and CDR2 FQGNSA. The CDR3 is CASSLRGAGGPAETQYF. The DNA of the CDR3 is TGTGCCAGCAGCTTAAGGGGAGCGGGAGGGCCGGCGGAGACCCAGTACTTC.

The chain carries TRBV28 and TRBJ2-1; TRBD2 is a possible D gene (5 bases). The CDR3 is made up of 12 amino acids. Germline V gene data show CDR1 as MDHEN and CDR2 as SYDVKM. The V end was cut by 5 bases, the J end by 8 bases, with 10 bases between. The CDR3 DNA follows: TGTGCCAGCAGTACAGAGGGATATGAGCAGTTCTTC. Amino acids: CASSTEGYEQFF.

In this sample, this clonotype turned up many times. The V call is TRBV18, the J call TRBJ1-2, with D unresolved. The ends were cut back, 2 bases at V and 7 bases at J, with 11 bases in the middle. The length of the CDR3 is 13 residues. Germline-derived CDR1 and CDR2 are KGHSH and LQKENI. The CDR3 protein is CASSPGRIGGYTF. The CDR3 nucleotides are TGTGCCAGCTCACCAGGACGGATTGGTGGCTACACCTTC. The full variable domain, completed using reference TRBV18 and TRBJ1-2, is NAGVMQNPRHLVRRRGQEARLRCSPMKGHSHVYWYRQLPEEGLKFMVYLQKENIIDESGMPKERFSAEFPKEGPSILRIQQVVRGDSAAYFCASSPGRIGGYTFGSGTRLTVV.

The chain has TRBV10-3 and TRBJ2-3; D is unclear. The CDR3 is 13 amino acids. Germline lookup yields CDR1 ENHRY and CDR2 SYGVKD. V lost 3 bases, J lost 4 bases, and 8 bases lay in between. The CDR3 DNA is TGTGCCATCAGTGACGTGGGCGCAGATACGCAGTATTTT. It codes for CAISDVGADTQYF.

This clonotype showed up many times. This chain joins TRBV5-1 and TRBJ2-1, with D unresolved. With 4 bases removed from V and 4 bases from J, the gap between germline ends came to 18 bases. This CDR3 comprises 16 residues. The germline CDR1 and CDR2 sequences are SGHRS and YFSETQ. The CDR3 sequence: CASSLSHSGSYNEQFF. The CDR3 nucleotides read TGCGCCAGCAGCCTTTCACATTCCGGGTCTTACAATGAGCAGTTCTTC.

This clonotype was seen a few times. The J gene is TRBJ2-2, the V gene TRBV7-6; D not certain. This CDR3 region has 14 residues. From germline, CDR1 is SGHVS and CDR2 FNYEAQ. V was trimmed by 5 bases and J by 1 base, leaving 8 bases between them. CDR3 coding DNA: TGTGCCAGCAGCCGTACGCTGAACACCGGGGAGCTGTTTTTT. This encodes CASSRTLNTGELFF. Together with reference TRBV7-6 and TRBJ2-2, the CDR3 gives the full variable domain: GAGVSQSPRYKVTKRGQDVALRCDPISGHVSLYWYRQALGQGPEFLTYFNYEAQQDKSGLPNDRFSAERPEGSISTLTIQRTEQRDSAMYRCASSRTLNTGELFFGEGSRLTVL.

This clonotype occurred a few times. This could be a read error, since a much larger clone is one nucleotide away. Here the CDR3 reads CASSSPGSKGHNERFF. CDR3 sequence (DNA): TGTGCCAGCAGTTCACCGGGATCAAAGGGGCACAATGAGCGGTTCTTC. The chain uses TRBV28 and TRBJ2-1, with D perhaps matching TRBD1 or TRBD2 (5 bases each). CDR3 length: 16 amino acids. Germline CDR1 reads MDHEN; CDR2 reads SYDVKM.

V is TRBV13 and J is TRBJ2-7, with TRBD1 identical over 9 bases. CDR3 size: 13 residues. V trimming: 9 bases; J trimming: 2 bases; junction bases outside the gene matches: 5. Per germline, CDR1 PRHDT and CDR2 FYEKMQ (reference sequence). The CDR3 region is CARGTGNPYEQYF. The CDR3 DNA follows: TGTGCCAGGGGGACAGGGAACCCCTACGAGCAGTACTTC.

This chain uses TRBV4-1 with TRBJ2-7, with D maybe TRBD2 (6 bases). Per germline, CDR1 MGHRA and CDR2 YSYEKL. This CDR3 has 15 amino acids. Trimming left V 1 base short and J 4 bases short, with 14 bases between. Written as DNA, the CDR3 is TGCGCCAGCAGCCAAGTTAGTACTAGCAGATACGAGCAGTACTTC. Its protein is CASSQVSTSRYEQYF.

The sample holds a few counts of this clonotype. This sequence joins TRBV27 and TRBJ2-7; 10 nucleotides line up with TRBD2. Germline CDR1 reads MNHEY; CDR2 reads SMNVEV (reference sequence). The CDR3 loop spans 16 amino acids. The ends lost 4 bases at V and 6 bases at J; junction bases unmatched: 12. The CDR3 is CASSSPASGSSGEQYF. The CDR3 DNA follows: TGTGCCAGCAGTTCCCCTGCTAGCGGGAGCAGTGGCGAGCAGTACTTC.